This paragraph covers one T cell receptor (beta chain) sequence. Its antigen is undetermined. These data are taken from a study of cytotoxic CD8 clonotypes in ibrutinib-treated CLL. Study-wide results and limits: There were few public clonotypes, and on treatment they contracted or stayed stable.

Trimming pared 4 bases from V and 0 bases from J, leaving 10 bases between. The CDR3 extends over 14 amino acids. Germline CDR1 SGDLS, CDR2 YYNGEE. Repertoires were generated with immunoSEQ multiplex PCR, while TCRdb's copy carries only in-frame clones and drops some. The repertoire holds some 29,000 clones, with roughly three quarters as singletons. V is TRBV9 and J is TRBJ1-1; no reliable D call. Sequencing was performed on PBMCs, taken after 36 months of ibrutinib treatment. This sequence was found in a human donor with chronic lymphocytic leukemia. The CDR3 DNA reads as TGTGCCAGCAGCATCAGCCCCATGAACACTGAAGCTTTCTTT. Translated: CASSISPMNTEAFF.